This T cell receptor (beta chain) was obtained from a study of T cell clonality in common variable immunodeficiency. Diagnosis required reduced IgG, IgA and/or IgM with specific antibody deficiency. CVID subjects were 15 or so female and fewer than 35 male, aged roughly 8 to 65. Patients and controls were mostly of Caucasian heritage. This clone was detected ten times or more. The antigen is unknown. The observed sequence ends 3 residues before the CDR3 terminus, with the missing tail filled in from the germline J gene. Study-wide results and caveats: Fewer deletions and N-nucleotide insertions were reportedly seen in common variable immunodeficiency TCR beta sequences. CVID subjects had higher TCRbeta clonality than healthy controls, most marked in about a third.

Sequencing used immunoSEQ multiplex PCR; TCRdb keeps in-frame clones, though not all of them. The sample contains approximately 30,000 clones, none of them singletons. This CDR3 is built from 14 residues. V lost 6 bases, J lost 4 bases, and 3 bases stayed unmatched. CDR1 and CDR2 from the germline V gene are LNHNV and YYDKDF (reference sequence). This rearrangement joins TRBV15 to TRBJ2-3, with TRBD1 matching 11 bases. Input material: peripheral blood mononuclear cells. This TCR came from a human donor with common variable immunodeficiency. The CDR3 loop is CATRRTGGADTQYF. The part of the CDR3 DNA that was read is TGTGCCACCAGACGGACAGGGGGCGCAGATACG.